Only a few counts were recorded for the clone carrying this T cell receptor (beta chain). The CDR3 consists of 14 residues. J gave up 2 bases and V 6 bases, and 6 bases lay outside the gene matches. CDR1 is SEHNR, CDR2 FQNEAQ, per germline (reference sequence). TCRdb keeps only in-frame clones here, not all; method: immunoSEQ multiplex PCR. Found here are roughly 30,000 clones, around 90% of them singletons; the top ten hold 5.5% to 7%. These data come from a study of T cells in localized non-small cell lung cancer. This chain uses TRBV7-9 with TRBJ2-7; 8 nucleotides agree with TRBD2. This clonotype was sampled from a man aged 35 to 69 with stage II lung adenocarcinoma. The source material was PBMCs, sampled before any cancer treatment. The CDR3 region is CASRPSGLTYEQYF. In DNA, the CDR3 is TGTGCCAGCAGACCTAGCGGGCTCACCTACGAGCAGTACTTC.